One and the same sample provided the 7 T cell receptor beta chains below, sequenced in a study of control samples from healthy donors and cancer patients. Some clones are missing from TCRdb's copy, which holds only in-frame ones; the method was immunoSEQ multiplex PCR. The sample has around 200,000 clones, 91% seen once. The sample comprised blood. These TCRs come from a woman aged 30 to 39 in good health.

This clone was seen a single time. The chain couples TRBV3-1 (or the pseudogene TRBV3-2) to TRBJ2-7, with D perhaps TRBD2 (5 bases). Germline CDR1 LGHDT, CDR2 YNNKEL (reference sequence). The CDR3 has 12 amino acids. The ends were cut back, 4 bases at V and 2 bases at J, with 6 bases in the middle. The CDR3 sequence is CASSLLAYEQYF. The DNA for the CDR3 is TGTGCCAGCAGCCTACTAGCCTACGAGCAGTACTTC.

CDR3 amino acids: CASSLGQIGTDTQYF. As DNA, the CDR3 is TGTGCCAGCAGCTTGGGGCAGATCGGCACAGATACGCAGTATTTT. The rearrangement joins TRBV5-8 to TRBJ2-3; D unclear. Trimming stripped 0 bases from V and 1 base from J, with 9 bases between. The CDR3 sequence is 15 residues long. The germline V gene has CDR1 SGHTS and CDR2 YDEGEE.

The rearrangement links TRBV2 to TRBJ2-1; the D call may be TRBD1 or TRBD2 (6 bases each). The CDR3 is made up of 14 amino acids. V lost 4 bases to trimming and J lost 3 bases, with 10 bases between them. Germline-derived CDR1 and CDR2 are SNHLY and FYNNEI. CDR3 nucleotides: TGTGCCAGCAGTGCGGGGGCCTTCTACAATGAGCAGTTCTTC. It specifies CASSAGAFYNEQFF.

V is TRBV25-1 and J is TRBJ1-4; TRBD1 might be the D (5 bases). Trimming shortened V by 1 base and J by 8 bases, and 17 bases separated the two germline ends. This CDR3 comprises 16 residues. Germline V lookup: CDR1 MGHDK, CDR2 SYGVNS. The CDR3 protein is CASSEFSPGAREKLFF. DNA of the CDR3: TGTGCCAGCAGTGAATTTTCCCCTGGGGCTCGGGAAAAACTGTTTTTT. The full variable domain, rest sourced from reference TRBV25-1 and TRBJ1-4, is EADIYQTPRYLVIGTGKKITLECSQTMGHDKMYWYQQDPGMELHLIHYSYGVNSTEKGDLSSESTVSRIRTEHFPLTLESARPSHTSQYLCASSEFSPGAREKLFFGSGTQLSVL.

This chain connects TRBV18 to TRBJ1-1; D perhaps matches TRBD1 (6 bases). The V end lost 9 bases, the J end lost 5 bases, and 13 bases lay between the germline ends. Germline-derived CDR1 and CDR2 are KGHSH and LQKENI. The CDR3 covers 12 residues. The CDR3 DNA sequence: TGTGCCAGTTCCCAGGGGCGGACTGAAGCTTTCTTT. It translates to CASSQGRTEAFF.

This chain links TRBV5-1 with TRBJ1-1, with 7 bases identical to TRBD1. The germline gives CDR1 SGHRS, CDR2 YFSETQ. The ends lost 0 bases at V and 1 base at J; junction bases unmatched: 3. The CDR3 contains 15 residues. The CDR3 bases are TGCGCCAGCAGCTTGGCCCCAGGGGGGAACACTGAAGCTTTCTTT. It is translated as CASSLAPGGNTEAFF. The variable domain in full, completed from reference TRBV5-1 and TRBJ1-1, reads KAGVTQTPRYLIKTRGQQVTLSCSPISGHRSVSWYQQTPGQGLQFLFEYFSETQRNKGNFPGRFSGRQFSNSRSEMNVSTLELGDSALYLCASSLAPGGNTEAFFGQGTRLTVV.

This chain links TRBV25-1 with TRBJ2-1; no clear D gene. V lost 3 bases, J lost 6 bases, and 9 bases lay in between. Germline V gene lookup returns CDR1 MGHDK and CDR2 SYGVNS. CDR3 length: 13 residues. As DNA, the CDR3 is TGTGCCAGCAGTGATAGTGGGTTCAATGAGCAGTTCTTC. Its protein is CASSDSGFNEQFF.